This TCR beta chain was captured by sequencing in a study of blood T cell repertoires in COVID-19 (dated by TCRdb to the early 2020s). As for the study more broadly: The collaborator samples originated in the United States, Italy and Spain and spanned the acute and convalescent phases of COVID-19. Samples were obtained from the ongoing ImmuneRACE study (first 160 participants) and from over 1,000 subjects provided by 6 global collaborators. Where available, HLA class I and class II types were obtained from metadata supplied by the sample provider rather than from assay-based typing. The repertoires were made available in a free public database intended to serve as a resource for research on the immune response to SARS-CoV-2. Deeply sampled blood TCRbeta repertoires from subjects exposed to, actively infected with, or recovered from COVID-19 were included in the dataset. The prospective study material was composed of cDNA or gDNA derived from T cells, B-cell-depleted T cells, or PBMCs. A de-identified subject ID, COVID-19 status, age in years and sex were almost always included in the sample metadata.

A second Seattle source provided samples from volunteer blood donors who had recovered from COVID-19. Each collaborating institution followed its own protocols to collect whole blood in K2EDTA tubes. Collaborator samples were shipped for TCRbeta analysis as frozen whole blood, isolated PBMCs, or DNA extracted from either sample type. The immunoSEQ Assay, a bias-controlled multiplex PCR, was used to amplify TCRbeta CDR3 regions from genomic DNA. In the original analysis: Within the assay, amplification of reference gene primers was used to estimate how many nucleated cells each sample contained. To quantify the absolute abundance of each unique TCRbeta CDR3 rearrangement, sequence reads were collapsed and filtered. For each sample, productive Simpson clonality was calculated as the square root of Simpson's diversity index over productive rearrangements. TCRdb took this table from immuneACCESS and kept in-frame rearrangements with V and J called. Such tables lack part of the clones; where checked against another copy, unresolved V genes explain under half of the gap, and the rest is unexplained. That table is the source of V, J and clone size, and D and trimming were worked out from the DNA. For this sample there are about 260,000 clones; about nine tenths appear just once. Clones ranked in the top ten supply approximately 1.6% of the sample.

V is pared back by 6 bases and J by 0 bases, with 11 bases lying between the germline termini. The CDR3 runs 14 amino acids, cysteine and phenylalanine included. Only the CDR3 DNA is retained, 42 bases long and in frame from the first base. The germline V gene sets CDR1 to MNHEY and CDR2 to SVGAGI. As concerns this clone: There is no known antigen for this receptor. One base away there is no much larger clone; base qualities are not given.

Broad study findings and their caveats: Clinical and demographic metadata were provided uncurated, with the amount varying by source and participant.

The sequence was collected from a woman between 35 and 50 years old who had recovered from COVID-19. Sequencing was carried out using peripheral blood. In this chain, TRBV6-5 is recombined with TRBJ1-1; matching of 5 bases hints at TRBD1 as the D gene. The CDR3 protein is CASSPRGVNTEAFF. The DNA sequence is given as TGTGCCAGCAGCCCCCGGGGGGTGAACACTGAAGCTTTCTTT.